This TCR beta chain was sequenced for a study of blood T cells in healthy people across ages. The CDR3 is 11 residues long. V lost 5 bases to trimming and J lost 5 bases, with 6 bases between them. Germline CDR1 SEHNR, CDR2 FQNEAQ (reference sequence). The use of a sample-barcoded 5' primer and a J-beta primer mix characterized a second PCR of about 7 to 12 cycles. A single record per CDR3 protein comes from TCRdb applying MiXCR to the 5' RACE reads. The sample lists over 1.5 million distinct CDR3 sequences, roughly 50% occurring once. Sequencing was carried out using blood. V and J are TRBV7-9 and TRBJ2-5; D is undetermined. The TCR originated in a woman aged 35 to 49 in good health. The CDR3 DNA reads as TGTGCCAGCAGCCCTGTCGAGACCCAGTACTTC. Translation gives CASSPVETQYF.